This T cell receptor beta chain was documented in a study of a mutant IDH1 vaccine in newly diagnosed glioma (dated by TCRdb to the early 2020s). Notes on the research overall: The roughly 32 treated patients were roughly 62% male and around 40% female, with a mean age of about 43 years. Longitudinal TCRB deep sequencing was performed for 20 to 25 treated patients wherever samples were available for exploratory analyses. Peripheral blood was drawn at six visits: V03 (baseline), V05, V07, V10, V12 and V13. Prior to enrollment, standard therapy consisting of radiotherapy alone, temozolomide alone, or radiochemotherapy with temozolomide had been administered to patients, with the combination being received by most patients.

The CDR3 goes from the cysteine to the phenylalanine over 17 residues. CDR3 DNA only is kept here, 51 bases in frame from base 1. Based on the germline V gene, the CDR1 and CDR2 sequences are SGHDT and YYEEEE. The junction carries 20 bases between V and J, which are trimmed by 1 base and 4 bases respectively. Of note for this clone: It has no known antigen specificity. No much larger clone exists at a distance of one base, and base qualities are not known.

Library creation used the immunoSEQ multiplex PCR assay. Rearranged TCR beta chain sequences were amplified using the hsTCRB Kit according to the manufacturer's protocol. Sequencing of TCRB libraries was carried out on an Illumina MiSeq. As for the original processing: The kit vendor's proprietary platform handled demultiplexing, trimming and gene mapping. The immuneACCESS repertoire file appears here via TCRdb, limited to in-frame rearrangements. These files lack a portion of the clones; in checked studies, under half of the deficit traces to unresolved V genes, and the cause of the others is not known. The V and J calls and clone size were taken over from that table, and D and trimming were inferred from the DNA. The sample table shows some 38,000 clones, and around 80% are seen once. The ten largest make up less than 9.5% of the sample. The paper's findings and limits, for the study overall: Selection of PBMC samples for TCRB deep sequencing was based on availability. Immune responses induced by the vaccine were seen in roughly 95% of patients across multiple MHC alleles. No apparent relationship was observed between pseudoprogression and alterations in the top peripheral T cell clonotypes detected by TCRB sequencing. According to the authors, sample limitations meant that analyses of patient blood samples could not be reproduced.

Sample time point, as interpreted from the label and publication: baseline, week 1 (first vaccination visit). Read against the paper, the sample's treatment or condition label means: pre-vaccination baseline after standard-of-care therapy. Newly diagnosed WHO grade 3 or 4 IDH1-mutant astrocytomas showing loss of nuclear ATRX were present in the donors. The samples were drawn from NOA16, a multicentre, single-arm, open-label phase I trial in Germany that tested a mutant IDH1 peptide vaccine in humans for the first time. Visit V03 blood draws served as the baseline sample for immunogenicity testing. The DNeasy Blood and Tissue Kit was used to extract genomic DNA from EDTA blood for TCRB sequencing.

Recombination joined TRBV5-6 with TRBJ2-5; there is no confident call for the D gene. The sample in question was PBMCs, obtained from a glioma patient treated with radiotherapy, temozolomide or both. The TCR comes from a man aged 40-49 years with glioma. Some clones in this sample may be carry-over from other donors' samples. The DNA reads TGTGCCAGCAGCTTGTCCGGTGTCAGTCTTAGTGTAGAGACCCAGTACTTC. The translation is CASSLSGVSLSVETQYF.